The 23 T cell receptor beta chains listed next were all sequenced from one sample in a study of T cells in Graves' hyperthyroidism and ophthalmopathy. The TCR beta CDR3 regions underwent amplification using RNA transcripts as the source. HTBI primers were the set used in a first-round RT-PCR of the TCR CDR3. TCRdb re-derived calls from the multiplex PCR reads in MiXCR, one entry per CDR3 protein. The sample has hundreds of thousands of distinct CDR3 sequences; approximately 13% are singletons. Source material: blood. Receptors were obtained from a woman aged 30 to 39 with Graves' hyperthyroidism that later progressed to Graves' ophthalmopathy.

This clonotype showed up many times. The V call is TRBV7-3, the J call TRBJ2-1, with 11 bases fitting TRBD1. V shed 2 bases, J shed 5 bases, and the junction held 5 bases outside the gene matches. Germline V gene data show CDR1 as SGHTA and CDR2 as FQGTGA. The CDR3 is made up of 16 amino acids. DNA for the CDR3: TGTGCCAGCAGCTTATCAAGGGACAGGGGGAACAATGAGCAGTTCTTC. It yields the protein CASSLSRDRGNNEQFF. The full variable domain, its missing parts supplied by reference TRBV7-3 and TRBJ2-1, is GAGVSQTPSNKVTEKGKYVELRCDPISGHTALYWYRQSLGQGPEFLIYFQGTGAADDSGLPNDRFFAVRPEGSVSTLKIQRTERGDSAVYLCASSLSRDRGNNEQFFGPGTRLTVL.

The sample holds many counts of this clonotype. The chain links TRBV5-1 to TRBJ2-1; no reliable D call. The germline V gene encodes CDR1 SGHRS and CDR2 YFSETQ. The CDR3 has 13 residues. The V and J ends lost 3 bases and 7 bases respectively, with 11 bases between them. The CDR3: CASSSSGRNEQFF. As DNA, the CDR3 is TGCGCCAGCAGCTCCTCAGGACGGAATGAGCAGTTCTTC.

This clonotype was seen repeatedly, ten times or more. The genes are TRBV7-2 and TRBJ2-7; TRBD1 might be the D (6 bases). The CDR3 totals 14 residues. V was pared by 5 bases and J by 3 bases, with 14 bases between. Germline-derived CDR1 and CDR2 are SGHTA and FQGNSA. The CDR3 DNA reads TGTGCCAGCAGCCCGTCCCGGGACAACTACGAGCAGTACTTC. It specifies CASSPSRDNYEQYF. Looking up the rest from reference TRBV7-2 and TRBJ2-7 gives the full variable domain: GAGVSQSPSNKVTEKGKDVELRCDPISGHTALYWYRQSLGQGLEFLIYFQGNSAPDKSGLPSDRFSAERTGGSVSTLTIQRTQQEDSAVYLCASSPSRDNYEQYFGPGTRLTVT.

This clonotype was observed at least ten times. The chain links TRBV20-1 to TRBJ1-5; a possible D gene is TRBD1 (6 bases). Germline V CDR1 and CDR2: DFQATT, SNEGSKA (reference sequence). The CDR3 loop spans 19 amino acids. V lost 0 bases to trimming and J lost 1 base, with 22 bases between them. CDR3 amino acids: CSARDLGGRGSVSNQPQHF. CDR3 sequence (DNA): TGCAGTGCTAGAGATCTCGGGGGAAGGGGGTCAGTGAGCAATCAGCCCCAGCATTTT.

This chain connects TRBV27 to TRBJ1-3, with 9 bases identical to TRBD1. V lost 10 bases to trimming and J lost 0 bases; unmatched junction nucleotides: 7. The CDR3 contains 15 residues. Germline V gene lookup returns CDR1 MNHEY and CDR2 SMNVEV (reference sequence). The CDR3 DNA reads TGTGCCACACGACAGGGGGGGAACTCTGGAAACACCATATATTTT. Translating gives CATRQGGNSGNTIYF.

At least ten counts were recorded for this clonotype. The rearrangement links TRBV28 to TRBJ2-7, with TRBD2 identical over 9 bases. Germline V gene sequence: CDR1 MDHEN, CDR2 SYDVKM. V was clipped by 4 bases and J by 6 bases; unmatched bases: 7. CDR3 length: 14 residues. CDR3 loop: CASSSGGRALEQYF. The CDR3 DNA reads TGTGCCAGCAGTTCCGGCGGGAGGGCCCTCGAGCAGTACTTC. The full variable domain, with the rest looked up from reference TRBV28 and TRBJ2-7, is DVKVTQSSRYLVKRTGEKVFLECVQDMDHENMFWYRQDPGLGLRLIYFSYDVKMKEKGDIPEGYSVSREKKERFSLILESASTNQTSMYLCASSSGGRALEQYFGPGTRLTVT.

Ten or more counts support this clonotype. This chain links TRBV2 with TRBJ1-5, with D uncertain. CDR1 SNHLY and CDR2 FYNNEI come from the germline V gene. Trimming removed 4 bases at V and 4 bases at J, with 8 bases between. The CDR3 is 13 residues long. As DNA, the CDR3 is TGTGCCAGCAGTGTCATCAGAAATCAGCCCCAGCATTTT. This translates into CASSVIRNQPQHF.

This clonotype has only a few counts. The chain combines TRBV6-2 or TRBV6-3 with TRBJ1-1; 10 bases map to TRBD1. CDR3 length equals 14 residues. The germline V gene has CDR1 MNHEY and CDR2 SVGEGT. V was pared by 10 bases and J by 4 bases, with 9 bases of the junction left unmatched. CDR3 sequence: CAIRGTGVATEAFF. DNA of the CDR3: TGTGCCATTCGGGGGACAGGGGTGGCCACTGAAGCTTTCTTT.

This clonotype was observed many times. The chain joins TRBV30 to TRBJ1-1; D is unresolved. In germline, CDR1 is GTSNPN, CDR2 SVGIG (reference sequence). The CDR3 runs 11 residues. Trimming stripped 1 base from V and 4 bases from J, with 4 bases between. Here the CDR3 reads CAWSGSTEAFF. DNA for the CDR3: TGTGCCTGGAGTGGGAGCACTGAAGCTTTCTTT.

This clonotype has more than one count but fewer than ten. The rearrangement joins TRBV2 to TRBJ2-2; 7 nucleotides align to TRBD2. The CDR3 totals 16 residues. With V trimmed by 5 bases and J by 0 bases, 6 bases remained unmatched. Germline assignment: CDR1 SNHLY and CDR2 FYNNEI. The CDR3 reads CASSSRGGPNTGELFF. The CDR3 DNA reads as TGTGCCAGCAGTAGCCGCGGGGGACCGAACACCGGGGAGCTGTTTTTT.

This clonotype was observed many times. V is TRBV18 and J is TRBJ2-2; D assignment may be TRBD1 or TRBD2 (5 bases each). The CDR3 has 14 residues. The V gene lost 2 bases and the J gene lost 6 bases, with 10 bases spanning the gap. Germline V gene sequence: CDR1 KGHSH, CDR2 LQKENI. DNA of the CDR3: TGTGCCAGCTCACCAGAGGGGTTTGCCGGGGAGCTGTTTTTT. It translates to CASSPEGFAGELFF.

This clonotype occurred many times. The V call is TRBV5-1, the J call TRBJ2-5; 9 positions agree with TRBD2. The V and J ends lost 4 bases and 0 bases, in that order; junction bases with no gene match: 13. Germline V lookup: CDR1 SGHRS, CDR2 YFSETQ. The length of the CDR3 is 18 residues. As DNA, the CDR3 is TGCGCCAGCAGCCTACCTACTTCTAGCGGGAAGTACCAAGAGACCCAGTACTTC. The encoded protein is CASSLPTSSGKYQETQYF.

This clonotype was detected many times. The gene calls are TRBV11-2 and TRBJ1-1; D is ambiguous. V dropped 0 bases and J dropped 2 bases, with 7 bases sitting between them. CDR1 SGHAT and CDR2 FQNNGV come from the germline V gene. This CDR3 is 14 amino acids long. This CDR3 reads CASSLEWINTEAFF. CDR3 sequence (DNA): TGTGCCAGCAGCTTAGAGTGGATTAACACTGAAGCTTTCTTT. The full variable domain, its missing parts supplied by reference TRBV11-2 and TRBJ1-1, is EAGVAQSPRYKIIEKRQSVAFWCNPISGHATLYWYQQILGQGPKLLIQFQNNGVVDDSQLPKDRFSAERLKGVDSTLKIQPAKLEDSAVYLCASSLEWINTEAFFGQGTRLTVV.

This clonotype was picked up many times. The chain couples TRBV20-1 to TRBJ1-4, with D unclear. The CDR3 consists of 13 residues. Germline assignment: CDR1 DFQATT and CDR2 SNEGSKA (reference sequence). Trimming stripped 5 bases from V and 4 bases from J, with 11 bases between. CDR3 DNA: TGCAGTGCTCGCACGCCGATTAATGAAAAACTGTTTTTT. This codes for CSARTPINEKLFF.

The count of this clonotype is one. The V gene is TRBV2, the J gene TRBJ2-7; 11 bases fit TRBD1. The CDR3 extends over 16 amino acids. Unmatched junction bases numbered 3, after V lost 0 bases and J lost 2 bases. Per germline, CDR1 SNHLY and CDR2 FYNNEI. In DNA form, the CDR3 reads TGTGCCAGCAGTGAAGCGGACAGGGGGCGGCCCTACGAGCAGTACTTC. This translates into CASSEADRGRPYEQYF.

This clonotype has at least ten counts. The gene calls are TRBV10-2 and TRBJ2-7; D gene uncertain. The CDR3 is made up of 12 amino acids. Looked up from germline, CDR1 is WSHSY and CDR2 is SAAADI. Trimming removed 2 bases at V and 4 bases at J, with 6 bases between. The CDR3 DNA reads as TGCGCCAGCAGTGAGGATCTGTACGAGCAGTACTTC. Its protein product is CASSEDLYEQYF.

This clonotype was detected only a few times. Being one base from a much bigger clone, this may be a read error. The CDR3 reads CSSSSISSTNEAFF. The CDR3 DNA sequence: TGTTCCAGCTCATCGATAAGTTCTACAAATGAAGCTTTCTTT. This chain connects TRBV18 to TRBJ1-1; unclear D gene. CDR1 and CDR2 from the germline V gene are KGHSH and LQKENI. The CDR3 loop spans 14 amino acids.

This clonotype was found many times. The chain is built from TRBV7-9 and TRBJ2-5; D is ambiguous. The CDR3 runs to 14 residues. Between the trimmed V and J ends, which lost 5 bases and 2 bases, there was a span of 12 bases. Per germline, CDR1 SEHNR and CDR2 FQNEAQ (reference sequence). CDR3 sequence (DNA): TGTGCCAGCAGCCGCGGCCAGAGTCAAGAGACCCAGTACTTC. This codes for CASSRGQSQETQYF.

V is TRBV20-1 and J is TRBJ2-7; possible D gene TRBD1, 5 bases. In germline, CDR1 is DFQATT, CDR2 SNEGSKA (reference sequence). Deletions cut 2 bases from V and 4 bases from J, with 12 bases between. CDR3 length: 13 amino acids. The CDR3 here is CSARPRQGYEQYF. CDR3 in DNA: TGCAGTGCTAGACCCCGGCAGGGTTACGAGCAGTACTTC.

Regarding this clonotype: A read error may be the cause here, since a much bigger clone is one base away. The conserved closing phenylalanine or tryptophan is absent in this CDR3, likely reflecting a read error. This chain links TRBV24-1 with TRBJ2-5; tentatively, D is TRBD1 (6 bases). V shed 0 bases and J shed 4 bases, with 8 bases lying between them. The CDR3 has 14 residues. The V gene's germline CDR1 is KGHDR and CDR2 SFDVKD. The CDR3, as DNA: TGTGCCACCAGTGATTTGGGCAGGGGAGAGACCCAGTACTTA. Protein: CATSDLGRGETQYL.

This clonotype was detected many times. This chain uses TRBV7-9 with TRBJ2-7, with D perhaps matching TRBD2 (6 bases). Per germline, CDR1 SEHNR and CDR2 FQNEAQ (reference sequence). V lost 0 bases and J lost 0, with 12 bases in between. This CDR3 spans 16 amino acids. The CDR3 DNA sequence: TGTGCCAGCAGCTTAGCGGGGGGATTCCACTCCTACGAGCAGTACTTC. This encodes CASSLAGGFHSYEQYF. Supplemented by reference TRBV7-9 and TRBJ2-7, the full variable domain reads DTGVSQNPRHKITKRGQNVTFRCDPISEHNRLYWYRQTLGQGPEFLTYFQNEAQLEKSRLLSDRFSAERPKGSFSTLEIQRTEQGDSAMYLCASSLAGGFHSYEQYFGPGTRLTVT.

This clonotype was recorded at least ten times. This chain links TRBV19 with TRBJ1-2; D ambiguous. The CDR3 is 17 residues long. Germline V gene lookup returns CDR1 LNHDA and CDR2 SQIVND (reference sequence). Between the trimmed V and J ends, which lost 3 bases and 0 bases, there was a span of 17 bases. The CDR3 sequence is CASSIRTEGLTNYGYTF. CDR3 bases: TGTGCCAGTAGTATCCGTACAGAAGGCTTGACTAACTATGGCTACACCTTC.

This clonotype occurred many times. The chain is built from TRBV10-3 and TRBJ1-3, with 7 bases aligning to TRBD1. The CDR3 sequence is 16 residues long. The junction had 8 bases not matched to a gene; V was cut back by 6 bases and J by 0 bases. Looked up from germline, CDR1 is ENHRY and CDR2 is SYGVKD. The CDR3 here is CAIRRTGTASGNTIYF. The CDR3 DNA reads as TGTGCCATCAGACGAACAGGGACAGCCTCTGGAAACACCATATATTTT.